This record looks at one T cell receptor (beta chain) sequence and its context. This sample stems from a study of blood T cell repertoires in COVID-19. For the study at large: T cells, B-cell-depleted T cells, or PBMCs provided the cDNA or gDNA that served as material.

Method: immunoSEQ multiplex PCR; TCRdb's copy keeps in-frame clones and lacks some. The sample lists 20,000 to 25,000 clones; roughly 87% were seen once. Germline V gene data show CDR1 as SGHDT and CDR2 as YYEEEE. The CDR3 extends over 14 amino acids. The V and J ends lost 2 bases and 5 bases respectively, with 13 bases between them. This chain links TRBV5-6 with TRBJ1-1; D may be TRBD1 (6 bases). This receptor was taken from a human donor with active COVID-19. The donor label of this sample is uncertain. Sequenced material: peripheral blood. The CDR3 here is CASSLMGAPTEAFF. The DNA of the CDR3 is TGTGCCAGCAGCTTAATGGGGGCGCCTACTGAAGCTTTCTTT.